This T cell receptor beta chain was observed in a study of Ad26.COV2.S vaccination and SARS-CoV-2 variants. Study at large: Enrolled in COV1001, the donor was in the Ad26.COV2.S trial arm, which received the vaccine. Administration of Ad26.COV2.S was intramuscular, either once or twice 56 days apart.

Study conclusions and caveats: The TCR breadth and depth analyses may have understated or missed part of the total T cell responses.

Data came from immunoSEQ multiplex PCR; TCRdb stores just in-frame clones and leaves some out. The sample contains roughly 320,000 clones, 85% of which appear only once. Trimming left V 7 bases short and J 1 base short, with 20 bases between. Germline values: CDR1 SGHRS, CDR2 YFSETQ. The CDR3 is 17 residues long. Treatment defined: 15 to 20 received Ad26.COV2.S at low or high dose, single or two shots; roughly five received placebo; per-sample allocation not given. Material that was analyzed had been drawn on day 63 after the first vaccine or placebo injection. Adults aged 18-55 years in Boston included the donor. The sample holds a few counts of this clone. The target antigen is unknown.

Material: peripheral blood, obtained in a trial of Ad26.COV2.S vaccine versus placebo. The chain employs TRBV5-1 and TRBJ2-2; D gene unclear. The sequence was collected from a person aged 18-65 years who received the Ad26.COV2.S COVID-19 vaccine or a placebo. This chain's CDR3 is CASFSPRPDKNTGELFF. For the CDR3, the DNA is TGCGCCAGCTTCAGCCCCCGTCCCGACAAGAACACCGGGGAGCTGTTTTTT. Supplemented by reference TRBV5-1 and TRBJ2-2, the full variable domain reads KAGVTQTPRYLIKTRGQQVTLSCSPISGHRSVSWYQQTPGQGLQFLFEYFSETQRNKGNFPGRFSGRQFSNSRSEMNVSTLELGDSALYLCASFSPRPDKNTGELFFGEGSRLTVL.